This T cell receptor beta chain emerged from a study of cytomegalovirus exposure and HLA in healthy donors. On the study more broadly: Some 80 million unique TCRs from HLA-typed donors were held in an early data release. The study, taken as a whole, reports: Data from an earlier analysis indicated that most TCR beta V segments were productive either about 87% or about 30% of the time. Confirmation was obtained in vitro that a few CMV-associated chains are specific for CMV antigens. In the analysis, some V segments, TRBV6-2 and TRBV6-3 included, were excluded as indistinguishable.

Comments on this clone: Its antigen is as yet unknown.

Use of 60 Vbeta and 13 Jbeta primers characterized the PCR. The repertoire was sequenced with immunoSEQ multiplex PCR; TCRdb's copy has only in-frame clones and lacks some. The sample lists some 140,000 clones, 80% occurring once. CDR3 length: 18 amino acids. Germline V gene sequence: CDR1 SGHDT, CDR2 YYEEEE. V shed 5 bases, J shed 3 bases, and the junction held 10 bases outside the gene matches. The chain combines TRBV5-6 with TRBJ2-6, with 11 bases matching TRBD1. This receptor was obtained from a man aged 25-45 years in good health and CMV-seropositive. Sequencing was done on a sample of PBMCs. The CDR3 here is CASRQGRDRGDGANVLTF. The CDR3 bases are TGTGCCAGCAGGCAAGGCCGGGACAGGGGGGATGGGGCCAACGTCCTGACTTTC. Full variable domain (rest looked up from reference TRBV5-6 and TRBJ2-6): DAGVTQSPTHLIKTRGQQVTLRCSPKSGHDTVSWYQQALGQGPQFIFQYYEEEERQRGNFPDRFSGHQFPNYSSELNVNALLLGDSALYLCASRQGRDRGDGANVLTFGAGSRLTVL.